The clone carrying this T cell receptor beta chain is classed as medium-sized (0.01 to 0.1%). TCRdb's table, derived via immunoSEQ multiplex PCR, lists solely in-frame clones and lacks some. The sample shows tens of thousands of clones, over 70% of them seen only once. The sample is drawn from a study of early stage breast cancer tumors. V dropped 0 bases and J dropped 2; count of bases not matched to a gene: 12. The germline V gene has CDR1 GTSNPN and CDR2 SVGIG (reference sequence). This CDR3 comprises 17 residues. Sequenced input: blood. The sequence came from a middle-aged person with breast cancer. The chain combines TRBV30 with TRBJ2-7, with 8 nucleotides matching TRBD2. The CDR3 sequence: CAWSVPPRLARTYEQYF. The CDR3 DNA is TGTGCCTGGAGTGTACCGCCCAGACTAGCGAGAACCTACGAGCAGTACTTC.